This T cell receptor (beta chain) was captured by sequencing in a study of identical twins. Healthy Caucasians provided all donations. This CDR3 is built from 15 residues. From germline, CDR1 is LNHDA and CDR2 SQIVND (reference sequence). Between the trimmed V and J ends, which lost 3 bases and 6 bases, there was a span of 15 bases. TCRdb recomputed calls from the 5' RACE reads with MiXCR, one row per CDR3 protein. The table records 200,000 to 250,000 distinct CDR3 sequences, about an eighth of them present only once. These data also featured in a second study, about yellow fever vaccine responses in identical twins.

The genes are TRBV19 and TRBJ2-1; D call uncertain. The sequence came from a woman aged 18-30 years in good health. Material for sequencing was memory (CD45RO+) T cells sorted from blood. CDR3 residues: CASSMFPGLGNEQFF. Written as DNA, the CDR3 is TGTGCCAGTAGTATGTTTCCGGGCTTAGGCAATGAGCAGTTCTTC. The full variable domain, in which reference TRBV19 and TRBJ2-1 provide the parts outside the CDR3, is DGGITQSPKYLFRKEGQNVTLSCEQNLNHDAMYWYRQDPGQGLRLIYYSQIVNDFQKGDIAEGYSVSREKKESFPLTVTSAQKNPTAFYLCASSMFPGLGNEQFFGPGTRLTVL.